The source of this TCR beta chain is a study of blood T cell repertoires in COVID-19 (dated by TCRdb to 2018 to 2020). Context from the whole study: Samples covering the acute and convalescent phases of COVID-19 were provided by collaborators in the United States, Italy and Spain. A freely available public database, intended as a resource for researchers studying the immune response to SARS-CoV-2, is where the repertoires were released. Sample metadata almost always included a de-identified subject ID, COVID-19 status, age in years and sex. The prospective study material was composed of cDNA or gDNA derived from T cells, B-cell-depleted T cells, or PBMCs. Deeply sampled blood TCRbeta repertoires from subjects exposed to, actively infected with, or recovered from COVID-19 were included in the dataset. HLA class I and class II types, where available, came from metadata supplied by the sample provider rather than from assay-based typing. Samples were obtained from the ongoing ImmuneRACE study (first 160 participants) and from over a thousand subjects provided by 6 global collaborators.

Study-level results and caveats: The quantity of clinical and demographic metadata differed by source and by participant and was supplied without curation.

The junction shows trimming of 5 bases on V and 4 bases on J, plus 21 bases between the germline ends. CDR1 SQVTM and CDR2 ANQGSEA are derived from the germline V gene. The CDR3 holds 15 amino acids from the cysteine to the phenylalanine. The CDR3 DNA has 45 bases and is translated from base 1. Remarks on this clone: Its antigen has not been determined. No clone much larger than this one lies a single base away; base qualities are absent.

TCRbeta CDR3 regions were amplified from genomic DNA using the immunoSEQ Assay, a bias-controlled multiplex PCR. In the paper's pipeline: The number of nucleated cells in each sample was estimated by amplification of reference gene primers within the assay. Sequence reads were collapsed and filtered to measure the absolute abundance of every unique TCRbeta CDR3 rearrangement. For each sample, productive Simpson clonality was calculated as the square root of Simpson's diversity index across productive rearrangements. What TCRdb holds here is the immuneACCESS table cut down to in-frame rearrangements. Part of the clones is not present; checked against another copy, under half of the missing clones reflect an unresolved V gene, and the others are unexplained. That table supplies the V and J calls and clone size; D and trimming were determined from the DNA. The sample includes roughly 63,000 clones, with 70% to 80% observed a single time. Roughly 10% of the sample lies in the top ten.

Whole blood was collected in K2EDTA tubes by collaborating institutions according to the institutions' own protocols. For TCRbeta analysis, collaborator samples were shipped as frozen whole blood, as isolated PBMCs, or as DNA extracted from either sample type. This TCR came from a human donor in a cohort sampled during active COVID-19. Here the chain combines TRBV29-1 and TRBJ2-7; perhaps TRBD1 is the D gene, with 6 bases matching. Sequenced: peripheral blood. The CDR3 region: CSVLSPGQTFYEQYF. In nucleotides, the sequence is TGCAGCGTTCTCTCCCCGGGACAAACCTTTTACGAGCAGTACTTC.